The rows below give T cell receptor beta chains drawn from one sample of a study of identical twins. TCRdb redid the calling of the 5' RACE reads with MiXCR, one entry per CDR3 protein. The table lists hundreds of thousands of distinct CDR3 sequences, 8.6% of them singletons, with approximately 0.96% in the top ten. These data also featured in a second study, about yellow fever vaccine responses in identical twins.

Sequenced input: PBMCs. The source is a woman between 18 and 30 years old in good health. The CDR3 runs from the conserved cysteine through the conserved F or W. D genes are given only for firm matches. Size is omitted from some rows. Given values are once, few, many or a class for expanded clones.

J gene	V gene	clone size	D gene	CDR3 DNA	CDR3 protein
TRBJ2-1	TRBV27	many	TRBD1	TGTGCCAGCAGCAGACAGGGTGAGGGTTACAATGAGCAGTTCTTC	CASSRQGEGYNEQFF
TRBJ2-7	TRBV6-5	many	.	TGTGCCAGCAGCTATCGAAGGGACTCCTACGAGCAGTACTTC	CASSYRRDSYEQYF
TRBJ2-1	TRBV11-3	many	TRBD2	TGTGCCAGCAGCTTAGTTAGCGGGAGTAACAATGAGCAGTTCTTC	CASSLVSGSNNEQFF
TRBJ1-1	TRBV10-3	.	.	TGTGCCATCAGTGACGGGTGGACCATGAACACTGAAGCTTTCTTT	CAISDGWTMNTEAFF
TRBJ1-3	TRBV29-1	.	.	TGCAGCGTTGTAGGGAGGGGAAACACCATATATTTT	CSVVGRGNTIYF
TRBJ2-5	TRBV25-1	many	.	TGTGCCAGCAGTGAATTAAATCCGGGGCTGGAGACCCAGTACTTC	CASSELNPGLETQYF
TRBJ2-5	TRBV13	few	.	TGTGCCAGCAGCTCAACTCCCGACGGGGCGGAAGAGACCCAGTACTTC	CASSSTPDGAEETQYF
TRBJ2-2	TRBV6-1	many	TRBD2	TGTGCCAGCAGTCAACCGGGACTAGCGGGGCCCGGGGAGCTGTTTTTT	CASSQPGLAGPGELFF
TRBJ1-2	TRBV29-1	many	.	TGCAGCGTTGACCCCGGGACAACTTATGGCTACACCTTC	CSVDPGTTYGYTF
TRBJ2-1	TRBV28	.	.	TGTGCCAGCAGTTTGGGACGACGTAAGGAGAATGAGCAGTTCTTC	CASSLGRRKENEQFF
TRBJ2-1	TRBV5-1	many	TRBD2	TGCGCCAGCAGCCCCAGTACCTTAGCGGGAGGCGAGCAGTTCTTC	CASSPSTLAGGEQFF
TRBJ2-7	TRBV21-1	.	.	TGTGCCAGCAGCAAAGAAGCGGGTCCCTACGAGCAGTACTTC	CASSKEAGPYEQYF
TRBJ2-5	TRBV5-1	.	.	TGCGCCAGCAGCCCGGACCTCCAAGAGACCCAGTACTTC	CASSPDLQETQYF
TRBJ2-1	TRBV20-1	.	TRBD2	TGCAGTGCTAGAGTCTCCGGGACTAGTACCAATGAGCAGTTCTTC	CSARVSGTSTNEQFF
TRBJ2-4	TRBV5-1	few	TRBD2	TGCGCCAGCAGCTTGGCGGACGGGGGGGAAAACATTCAGTACTTC	CASSLADGGENIQYF
TRBJ2-5	TRBV7-9	few	.	TGTGCCAGCAGACACGCGGACCGGTGGGGGGTAGAGACCCAGTACTTC	CASRHADRWGVETQYF
TRBJ2-2	TRBV28	.	.	TGTGCCAGCAGGACCCGGGACTCCTACGCCGGGGAGCTGTTTTTT	CASRTRDSYAGELFF
TRBJ2-1	TRBV19	few	TRBD1	TGTGCCAGTAAGGACAGGGGTAGAGGCTCCTACAATGAGCAGTTCTTC	CASKDRGRGSYNEQFF
TRBJ1-1	TRBV5-1	many	.	TGCGCCAGCAGCTTGAACGGAAGACTTAAAGCTTTCTTT	CASSLNGRLKAFF
TRBJ1-6	TRBV4-3	.	TRBD1	TGCGCCAGCAGCCAAGATTCGAACAGGGGACTCTATAATTCACCCCTCCACTTT	CASSQDSNRGLYNSPLHF
TRBJ2-7	TRBV29-1	many	TRBD1	TGCAGCGTTGAAGACCGGGACAGGGGAAACGAGCAGTACTTC	CSVEDRDRGNEQYF
TRBJ2-1	TRBV27	few	TRBD2	TGTGCCAGCAGACGACTAGCGGAGCACAATGAGCAGTTCTTC	CASRRLAEHNEQFF
TRBJ2-4	TRBV5-1	.	.	TGCGCCAGCAGCCAGACTGGACTAGCCAAAAACATTCAGTACTTC	CASSQTGLAKNIQYF
TRBJ1-2	TRBV2	few	TRBD1	TGTGCCAGCAGGGGGGACAGAAACTATGGCTACACCTTC	CASRGDRNYGYTF
TRBJ2-3	TRBV29-1	many	.	TGCAGCGTGGGGACGATAGATACGCAGTATTTT	CSVGTIDTQYF
TRBJ2-3	TRBV9	many	TRBD2	TGTGCCAGCAGCCCGGGCTTGGCGGGAGTCGGGGCAGATACGCAGTATTTT	CASSPGLAGVGADTQYF
TRBJ1-6	TRBV12-3/TRBV12-4	many	.	TGTGCCAGCACCCAGTCGGGGTTACGGAGTTCACCCCTCCACTTT	CASTQSGLRSSPLHF
TRBJ1-6	TRBV3-1	.	.	TGTGCCATCAGCCCGCAGCCCCCGCCGACAGGAAATAATTCACCCCTCCACTTT	CAISPQPPPTGNNSPLHF
TRBJ2-7	TRBV6-1	.	TRBD1	TGTGCCAGCAGTCGTCCCGGGACAGGGACCTACGAGCAGTACTTC	CASSRPGTGTYEQYF
TRBJ2-3	TRBV28	many	.	TGTGCCAGCACCCCCCCCTCCACAGATACGCAGTATTTT	CASTPPSTDTQYF
TRBJ2-7	TRBV5-1	many	TRBD2	TGCGCCAGCAGCTTACAAGCGGGAGGGCCCAACGAGCAGTACTTC	CASSLQAGGPNEQYF
TRBJ1-4	TRBV11-2	few	.	TGTGCCAGCAGCTTAGATTGGGGGGCCGGGGGTGAAAAACTGTTTTTT	CASSLDWGAGGEKLFF
TRBJ2-2	TRBV5-4	few	.	TGTGCCAGCAGCTTACAAGTGGGGGGATTTTGGCTGAACACCGGGGAGCTGTTTTTT	CASSLQVGGFWLNTGELFF
TRBJ2-7	TRBV15	few	TRBD2	TGTGCCACCAGCAGAGTGGCTAGCGGGGAATACGAGCAGTACTTC	CATSRVASGEYEQYF
TRBJ2-1	TRBV20-1	.	TRBD1	TGCAGTGCTAGACCTCCCGACAGGGGGAGATCGAATGAGCAGTTCTTC	CSARPPDRGRSNEQFF
TRBJ1-2	TRBV29-1	.	.	TGCAGCGCCGAAGGGAGCAGGGGCTATGGCTACACCTTC	CSAEGSRGYGYTF